The clone carrying this T cell receptor beta chain was recorded at least ten times. The CDR3 has 13 residues. The germline CDR1 and CDR2 sequences are MNHNS and SASEGT. Between the trimmed V and J ends, which lost 8 bases and 0 bases, there was a span of 9 bases. This sample was taken from a study of CD8 T cells in ankylosing spondylitis. TCRdb recomputed calls from the 5' RACE reads with MiXCR, one row per CDR3 protein. The sample includes about 240,000 distinct CDR3 sequences, around 10% of them seen just once. This receptor was identified in a male donor with ankylosing spondylitis or in good health (not recorded which). The sample taken for sequencing was blood, either unsorted or a sorted T cell fraction (not recorded which). This chain uses TRBV6-1 with TRBJ2-3; D is uncertain. The CDR3, as DNA: TGTGCCAGCGGGTGGCAAAGCACAGATACGCAGTATTTT. The encoded protein is CASGWQSTDTQYF.